The 15 T cell receptor beta chains reported below all come from one sample, sequenced in a study of OX40 agonist ivuxolimab in advanced cancers. TCRdb's copy holds only in-frame clones and misses some; the assay was immunoSEQ multiplex PCR. The repertoire includes 48,000 or so clones, around 94% of them detected once, and 12% sits in the top ten. This specimen consisted of CD4+ or CD8+ T cells sorted from blood, obtained in a trial of the OX40 agonist ivuxolimab. These TCRs come from an adult with an advanced solid tumor such as melanoma, head and neck, liver or kidney cancer.

V is TRBV27 and J is TRBJ2-7, with D perhaps TRBD1 (6 bases). Trimming took off 1 base at V and 5 bases at J, with 18 bases between the two ends. This CDR3 is built from 16 residues. Germline CDR1 and CDR2: MNHEY and SMNVEV (reference sequence). The CDR3 here is CASSLLGGTSWNEQYF. The CDR3 region has the DNA TGTGCCAGCAGTTTATTAGGGGGAACCTCTTGGAACGAGCAGTACTTC.

The V and J genes are TRBV27 and TRBJ1-2; D remains ambiguous. The CDR3 contains 11 residues. Trimming took off 5 bases at V and 5 bases at J, with 6 bases between the two ends. The germline gives CDR1 MNHEY, CDR2 SMNVEV (reference sequence). The CDR3 DNA follows: TGTGCCAGCAGTGAGGGATATGGCTACACCTTC. This encodes CASSEGYGYTF.

This clone was seen a single time. The genes are TRBV5-1 and TRBJ1-5, with TRBD1 matching over 7 bases. The trim removed 4 bases at V and 2 bases at J, leaving 3 bases unmatched. Germline assignment: CDR1 SGHRS and CDR2 YFSETQ. This CDR3 has 14 residues. CDR3 region: CASSLDRGNQPQHF. In nucleotides, the CDR3 is TGCGCCAGCAGCCTTGACAGGGGCAATCAGCCCCAGCATTTT.

V and J are TRBV19 and TRBJ1-5; D gene ambiguous. Germline assignment: CDR1 LNHDA and CDR2 SQIVND (reference sequence). V was pared by 2 bases and J by 2 bases, with 10 bases between. CDR3 length equals 15 residues. CDR3 amino acids: CASSIRLVGNQPQHF. For the CDR3, the DNA is TGTGCCAGTAGTATACGGCTGGTAGGCAATCAGCCCCAGCATTTT.

This clone was observed once. This chain connects TRBV28 to TRBJ2-5, with TRBD2 identical over 7 bases. Germline lookup yields CDR1 MDHEN and CDR2 SYDVKM. V trimming: 7 bases; J trimming: 3 bases; junction bases outside the gene matches: 8. This CDR3 region has 14 residues. DNA for the CDR3: TGTGCCAGCACGGGGATAGCGGGTGAAGAGACCCAGTACTTC. Protein product: CASTGIAGEETQYF.

The V and J genes are TRBV7-9 and TRBJ2-7, with 7 positions matching TRBD1. This CDR3 has 15 amino acids. The ends lost 4 bases at V and 2 bases at J; junction bases unmatched: 8. The germline CDR1 and CDR2 sequences are SEHNR and FQNEAQ (reference sequence). CDR3 in DNA: TGTGCCAGCAGCTCCCCGGACAGGATGACCTACGAGCAGTACTTC. Amino acid sequence: CASSSPDRMTYEQYF.

This chain uses TRBV27 with TRBJ1-1, with D hard to call. The V end lost 3 bases, the J end lost 4 bases, and 18 bases lay between the germline ends. Germline lookup yields CDR1 MNHEY and CDR2 SMNVEV (reference sequence). The CDR3 runs 16 residues. The CDR3 loop is CASSFHPLRGPTEAFF. In DNA form, the CDR3 reads TGTGCCAGCAGTTTCCACCCTCTTCGAGGGCCCACTGAAGCTTTCTTT.

The V gene is TRBV29-1, the J gene TRBJ2-7, with TRBD2 matching over 9 bases. The CDR3 totals 12 residues. Losses at the gene ends were 7 bases for V and 1 base for J; bases not matched to a gene: 2. CDR1 and CDR2 (germline): SQVTM, ANQGSEA. The CDR3 loop is CSGLAGSYEQYF. DNA of the CDR3: TGCAGCGGTCTAGCGGGATCCTACGAGCAGTACTTC.

The V call is TRBV5-6, the J call TRBJ1-6, with 7 bases lining up with TRBD1. The CDR3 is made up of 14 amino acids. Germline V gene sequence: CDR1 SGHDT, CDR2 YYEEEE. The junction had 4 bases not matched to a gene; V was cut back by 4 bases and J by 6 bases. The CDR3 coding sequence is TGTGCCAGCAGCACCACAGGGGTTAATTCACCCCTCCACTTT. It encodes CASSTTGVNSPLHF.

CDR3 amino acids: CASSLLGLAGVYEQYF. The CDR3 coding sequence is TGTGCCAGCAGTTTATTGGGACTAGCGGGAGTCTACGAGCAGTACTTC. This chain connects TRBV27 to TRBJ2-7; 14 bases agree with TRBD2. The CDR3 has 16 residues. From germline, CDR1 is MNHEY and CDR2 SMNVEV (reference sequence). Losses at the gene ends were 1 base for V and 3 bases for J; bases not matched to a gene: 2.

The chain joins TRBV28 to TRBJ2-5; 10 nucleotides line up with TRBD1. With the DNA end fitting TRBJ2-7 better, the J assignment may be wrong. Per the germline V gene, CDR1 is MDHEN and CDR2 is SYDVKM. The CDR3 is made up of 16 amino acids. Written as DNA, the CDR3 is TGTGCCAGCAGTTTAACCCGGGACAGGGGATCCTACGAGCAGTACTTC. Its protein product is CASSLTRDRGSYEQYF.

The genes are TRBV7-9 and TRBJ2-7, with TRBD1 as a possible D gene (6 bases). Germline CDR1 SEHNR, CDR2 FQNEAQ (reference sequence). The V gene lost 3 bases and the J gene lost 5 bases, with 17 bases spanning the gap. CDR3 length: 15 amino acids. CDR3 amino acids: CASSFQQGFKDEQYF. The DNA of the CDR3 is TGTGCCAGCAGCTTCCAACAGGGATTTAAGGACGAGCAGTACTTC.

This chain connects TRBV5-1 to TRBJ2-7; D not resolved. The germline V gene encodes CDR1 SGHRS and CDR2 YFSETQ. The CDR3 runs 10 residues. V was trimmed by 6 bases and J by 9 bases, leaving 10 bases between them. CDR3 DNA: TGCGCCAGCAACGGCTCGGGGCAGTACTTC. Residues: CASNGSGQYF.

The chain combines TRBV25-1 with TRBJ1-2; perhaps TRBD1 as D (6 bases). The CDR3 is made up of 13 amino acids. In germline, CDR1 is MGHDK, CDR2 SYGVNS. V was pared by 4 bases and J by 1 base, with 7 bases between. The CDR3 DNA reads as TGTGCCAGCAGTGGGACAGTTAACTATGGCTACACCTTC. It codes for CASSGTVNYGYTF.

This clone was seen just once. J is TRBJ2-3 and V is TRBV12-5; D is unclear. The V gene's germline CDR1 is LGHNT and CDR2 FRNRAP. Trimming cost V 0 bases and J 6 bases, with 4 bases left between them. The CDR3 sequence is 12 residues long. The CDR3 here is CASGLVTDTQYF. CDR3 DNA sequence: TGTGCTAGTGGTTTGGTAACGGATACGCAGTATTTT.